The rows below give T cell receptor beta chains drawn from one sample of a study of T cell repertoires in cytomegalovirus infection. Using its own MiXCR run on the reads, TCRdb lists one record per CDR3 protein. Among about 310,000 distinct CDR3 sequences listed, around 25% were seen once. These receptors have no identified antigens. The specimen comprised cultured PBMCs, sampled from culture after CMV antigen stimulation. The source is a human donor in good health (CMV status not recorded). Some clones in this sample may be carry-over from other donors' samples. The conserved cysteine and the conserved F or W are not part of the CDR3 here. Clone size is stated in some rows and not others, as once, few, many or a class when expanded.

cdr3_aa	v_call	j_call	clone_size
ASSLGLDGGYT	TRBV12-3/TRBV12-4	TRBJ1-2	.
ASSFRTGPETQY	TRBV7-2	TRBJ2-5	many
AISESTGLRYNEQF	TRBV10-3	TRBJ2-1	many
ASSQVSGYGYT	TRBV4-1	TRBJ1-2	many
ASSSAATNEKLF	TRBV7-2	TRBJ1-4	many
ASSLDAGDGYT	TRBV7-2	TRBJ1-2	few
ASSQDIAGGWKTQY	TRBV4-1	TRBJ2-3	few
ASKESSYEQY	TRBV28	TRBJ2-7	.
ASSIDLGRETEAF	TRBV19	TRBJ1-1	few
ASSLALRSSGKNIQY	TRBV7-2	TRBJ2-4	few
ASSPTSGRETQY	TRBV19	TRBJ2-5	.
SARGFGEQF	TRBV20-1	TRBJ2-1	.
ASRRDWSSYNEQF	TRBV6-2/TRBV6-3	TRBJ2-1	.
ASSQVGVRTDTQY	TRBV14	TRBJ2-3	few
ASSLTGGDTEAF	TRBV27	TRBJ1-1	many
ASTFGPGQGDSGNTIY	TRBV7-8	TRBJ1-3	.
ASSQDTGRHNEQF	TRBV3-1	TRBJ2-1	.
ASSKDVETQY	TRBV5-1	TRBJ2-5	.
ASSLNSGAYNEQF	TRBV7-2	TRBJ2-1	many
ASSSSFFSGGAF	TRBV12-3/TRBV12-4	TRBJ1-1	.